Below are 25 T cell receptor beta chains sequenced from a single sample in a study of T-cell reconstitution after alpha-beta-depleted transplantation in children. Preparation of the TCRbeta library used unique molecular identifiers. TCRdb called the PCR reads again in MiXCR, with one record for every CDR3 protein. The sample lists roughly 70,000 distinct CDR3 sequences; roughly 5.2% were seen once. Sequenced material: PBMCs, mostly from graft donor cells, taken 180 days after TCRalphabeta/CD19-depleted stem cell transplant. These receptors came from a boy under three years old who had a stem cell transplant for acute myeloid leukemia, so the T cells may come from the graft donor.

This clonotype was seen many times. The chain uses TRBV19 and TRBJ1-5; the match to TRBD1 covers 7 bases. This CDR3 has 14 amino acids. The V gene end was trimmed by 3 bases and the J gene end by 7 bases; junction bases not matched to a gene: 6. Germline CDR1 LNHDA, CDR2 SQIVND (reference sequence). CDR3 sequence (DNA): TGTGCCAGTAGTATCAGGGGGGAGAGACAGCCCCAGCATTTT. Translating it yields CASSIRGERQPQHF.

This clonotype was detected ten times or more. The chain is built from TRBV7-9 and TRBJ2-7; TRBD1 matches at 10 bases. From germline, CDR1 is SEHNR and CDR2 FQNEAQ (reference sequence). With V trimmed by 3 bases and J by 5 bases, 4 bases remained unmatched. The CDR3 runs to 14 residues. Written as DNA, the CDR3 is TGTGCCAGCAGCTTGACAGGGGGCATCCACGAGCAGTACTTC. Amino acid sequence: CASSLTGGIHEQYF.

Many counts were recorded for this clonotype. This chain joins TRBV20-1 and TRBJ2-5, with 8 bases fitting TRBD2. Germline lookup yields CDR1 DFQATT and CDR2 SNEGSKA (reference sequence). This CDR3 region has 14 residues. Here the CDR3 DNA reads TGCAGGTCCCCGGGCACTAGCGGTCAAGAGACCCAGTACTTC. Its protein is CRSPGTSGQETQYF.

Ten or more counts support this clonotype. The V and J genes are TRBV2 and TRBJ2-1; TRBD1 or TRBD2 may be the D gene (6 bases each). Trimming stripped 5 bases from V and 0 bases from J, with 14 bases between. The CDR3 has 16 residues. CDR1 and CDR2 (germline): SNHLY, FYNNEI. The CDR3 DNA is TGTGCCAGCAGTCGGAGGGGGTGGAGCTCCTACAATGAGCAGTTCTTC. This codes for CASSRRGWSSYNEQFF.

This clonotype was counted many times. The chain has TRBV7-2 and TRBJ1-5; TRBD1 is a possible D gene (5 bases). From germline, CDR1 is SGHTA and CDR2 FQGNSA. This CDR3 region has 16 residues. V lost 2 bases, J lost 11 bases, and 22 bases lay in between. The CDR3 DNA reads as TGTGCCAGCAGCTTAAGGGTCCCCGGGGACCTATCAGCCCAGCATTTT. Protein product: CASSLRVPGDLSAQHF.

This clonotype was detected many times. J is TRBJ2-7 and V is TRBV4-3; D is possibly TRBD2 (6 bases). This CDR3 is built from 14 residues. The V gene's germline CDR1 is LGHNA and CDR2 YSLEER. V was pared by 1 base and J by 2 bases, with 9 bases between. The CDR3, as DNA: TGCGCCAGCAGCCAAGGGGGAGGACCCTACGAGCAGTACTTC. Amino acids: CASSQGGGPYEQYF.

This clonotype was seen ten or more times. The chain is built from TRBV12-3 or TRBV12-4 and TRBJ1-2; TRBD1 matches at 7 bases. The CDR3 extends over 14 amino acids. Losses at the gene ends were 3 bases for V and 4 bases for J; bases not matched to a gene: 5. CDR3 in amino acids: CASSFAGQFYGYTF. In nucleotides, the CDR3 is TGTGCCAGCAGTTTTGCGGGACAGTTCTATGGCTACACCTTC.

This clonotype was recorded many times. The chain has TRBV14 and TRBJ2-1; D ambiguous. Trimming removed 1 base at V and 3 bases at J, with 7 bases between. The germline V gene has CDR1 SGHDN and CDR2 FVKESK. The CDR3 contains 14 residues. For the CDR3, the DNA is TGTGCCAGCAGCCAAGTAAACAGCTACAATGAGCAGTTCTTC. This gives the protein CASSQVNSYNEQFF.

This clonotype came up many times. The chain uses TRBV12-3 or TRBV12-4 and TRBJ2-1; the D is unclear. Trimming left V 6 bases short and J 0 bases short, with 6 bases between. The CDR3 is 13 amino acids. The CDR3 sequence is CASRVSSYNEQFF. CDR3 DNA: TGTGCCAGCAGGGTTAGCTCCTACAATGAGCAGTTCTTC.

About this clonotype: One end of the junction fails to match germline, which may point to a read error. The V call is TRBV12-3 or TRBV12-4, the J call TRBJ2-6; weak D call: TRBD1 (5 bases). This CDR3 is 15 amino acids long. DNA for the CDR3: TGTGCCAGCAGTCACCGGAACTCTGGGGCCAACGTCCTGACTTTT. It translates to CASSHRNSGANVLTF.

There are many counts of this clonotype. This chain uses TRBV7-3 with TRBJ2-5, with D perhaps being TRBD1 or TRBD2 (5 bases each). V was pared by 2 bases and J by 2 bases, with 12 bases between. This CDR3 comprises 15 residues. Germline V lookup: CDR1 SGHTA, CDR2 FQGTGA. The CDR3 DNA is TGTGCCAGCAGCTTACAGTGGGGACCTCAAGAGACCCAGTACTTC. It encodes CASSLQWGPQETQYF.

This clonotype was seen ten or more times. CDR3 DNA sequence: TGCAGCTCAACAGGGGGACAGGGACGGGAAGCTTTCTTT. Translating it yields CSSTGGQGREAFF. This sequence joins TRBV29-1 and TRBJ1-1, with 9 bases fitting TRBD1. Germline V CDR1 and CDR2: SQVTM, ANQGSEA. V shed 8 bases, J shed 8 bases, and the junction held 12 bases outside the gene matches. The CDR3 is 13 residues long.

This clonotype was picked up many times. The chain combines TRBV4-3 with TRBJ2-7; 10 nucleotides match TRBD1. The germline gives CDR1 LGHNA, CDR2 YSLEER. V lost 2 bases to trimming and J lost 5 bases; unmatched junction nucleotides: 6. This CDR3 is 15 amino acids long. The CDR3 loop reads CASSQRPGTGDEQYF. Here the CDR3 DNA reads TGCGCCAGCAGCCAACGTCCCGGGACAGGGGACGAGCAGTACTTC.

The sample holds many counts of this clonotype. The chain links TRBV7-2 to TRBJ2-3; TRBD1 might be the D (5 bases). CDR1 SGHTA and CDR2 FQGNSA come from the germline V gene. The V end lost 1 base, the J end lost 6 bases, and 17 bases lay between the germline ends. The CDR3 has 16 residues. Here the CDR3 reads CASSLGYRPSLDTQYF. The CDR3 DNA follows: TGTGCCAGCAGCTTAGGGTACAGGCCAAGTTTGGATACGCAGTATTTT.

This clonotype was seen at least ten times. The CDR3 is CASSRGSLSYEQYF. CDR3 in DNA: TGTGCCAGCAGCAGAGGTTCTCTGAGCTACGAGCAGTACTTC. The J gene is TRBJ2-7, the V gene TRBV6-2 or TRBV6-3; D gene ambiguous. Germline CDR1 MNHEY, CDR2 SVGEGT. V was pared by 6 bases and J by 3 bases, with 15 bases between. The CDR3 runs 14 residues.

This clonotype was recorded at least ten times. The J gene is TRBJ1-4, the V gene TRBV6-5; tentative D call: TRBD1 (5 bases). The CDR3 covers 15 residues. Germline CDR1 MNHEY, CDR2 SVGAGI. V lost 4 bases and J lost 5, with 14 bases in between. Here the CDR3 reads CASSWSQGENEKLFF. In DNA form, the CDR3 reads TGTGCCAGCAGTTGGTCCCAGGGCGAAAATGAAAAACTGTTTTTT.

This clonotype was detected only once. The chain employs TRBV10-1 and TRBJ2-3; 12 positions agree with TRBD2. Germline CDR1 reads WNHNN; CDR2 reads SYGVQD (reference sequence). CDR3 size: 18 residues. The V segment lost 6 bases and the J segment 3 bases; nucleotides outside the gene matches: 13. The CDR3 nucleotides are TGCGCCAGCAGCCGTGGGACTAGCGGGTCTCAACGGACAGATACGCAGTATTTT. Encoded protein: CASSRGTSGSQRTDTQYF.

This clonotype has at least ten counts. V usage is TRBV18 and J usage is TRBJ2-2, with D unclear. Germline V CDR1 and CDR2: KGHSH, LQKENI. V gave up 3 bases and J gave up 4 bases, with 6 bases separating them. This CDR3 region has 13 residues. The CDR3 region is CASSPISTGELFF. The CDR3, as DNA: TGTGCCAGCTCACCGATCAGCACCGGGGAGCTGTTTTTT.

This clonotype was seen repeatedly, ten times or more. The chain combines TRBV15 with TRBJ2-7, with D perhaps matching TRBD2 (5 bases). Germline values: CDR1 LNHNV, CDR2 YYDKDF (reference sequence). Between the trimmed V and J ends, which lost 0 bases and 3 bases, there was a span of 18 bases. There are 17 residues in the CDR3. CDR3 nucleotide sequence: TGTGCCACCAGCAGAGATCTAGGGAAGGGAGTTTTCTACGAGCAGTACTTC. It specifies CATSRDLGKGVFYEQYF.

This clonotype has ten or more counts. V is TRBV23-1 and J is TRBJ2-7, with TRBD1 matching over 7 bases. Being an ORF, TRBV23-1 has a function that is uncertain. The V and J ends lost 3 bases and 1 base, in that order; junction bases with no gene match: 9. The CDR3 contains 16 residues. CDR3 sequence reads: CASSHPDRVGSYEQYV. DNA for the CDR3: TGCGCCAGCAGTCATCCCGACAGGGTAGGATCCTACGAGCAGTACGTC.

This clonotype was recorded at least ten times. This rearrangement joins TRBV12-3 or TRBV12-4 to TRBJ2-6; D call uncertain. The CDR3 loop spans 14 amino acids. V shed 6 bases and J shed 2 bases, with 8 bases lying between them. The CDR3: CASSFTPGANVLTF. In DNA, the CDR3 is TGTGCCAGCAGCTTCACCCCTGGGGCCAACGTCCTGACTTTC.

This clonotype was observed at least ten times. DNA for the CDR3: TGTGCCAGCAGTTTTCGGGGGAGCCCGAAAAAACTGTTTTTT. Its protein is CASSFRGSPKKLFF. This chain links TRBV28 with TRBJ1-4; tentatively, D is TRBD1 (5 bases). The germline V gene encodes CDR1 MDHEN and CDR2 SYDVKM. The CDR3 runs to 14 residues. V lost 3 bases and J 9 bases, leaving 14 bases between the germline ends.

This clonotype was seen ten or more times. The CDR3 is CASSHSSGGMETQYF. The CDR3 DNA reads TGTGCCAGCAGCCATTCCTCGGGGGGCATGGAGACCCAGTACTTC. The J gene is TRBJ2-5, the V gene TRBV9, with D perhaps TRBD2 (7 bases). This CDR3 contains 15 residues. CDR1 and CDR2 (germline): SGDLS, YYNGEE. V was pared by 4 bases and J by 5 bases, with 18 bases between.

Many counts were recorded for this clonotype. The chain has TRBV3-1 and TRBJ1-2; TRBD1 aligns across 7 bases. J gave up 4 bases and V 1 base, and 6 bases lay outside the gene matches. Germline assignment: CDR1 LGHDT and CDR2 YNNKEL (reference sequence). The CDR3 spans 15 residues. Here the CDR3 DNA reads TGTGCCAGCAGCCAAGGGATGACAGGGCTCTATGGCTACACCTTC. Its protein is CASSQGMTGLYGYTF.

In this sample, this clonotype turned up many times. This rearrangement joins TRBV12-3 or TRBV12-4 to TRBJ1-5; D uncertain. Between the trimmed V and J ends, which lost 3 bases and 4 bases, there was a span of 4 bases. The CDR3 sequence is 12 residues long. The CDR3 protein is CASSFWNQPQHF. CDR3 nucleotide sequence: TGTGCCAGCAGTTTCTGGAATCAGCCCCAGCATTTT.